The 19 T cell receptor beta chains in this list originate from one sample, sequenced in a study of CD8 T cells in ankylosing spondylitis. TCRdb re-analysed the 5' RACE reads in MiXCR, keeping a single row per CDR3 protein. The sample gives 200,000 or so distinct CDR3 sequences, 15% to 20% of which show up once; approximately 4.3% is in the top ten. The sequenced sample was blood, either unsorted or a sorted T cell fraction (not recorded which). The source is a male donor aged 10 to 30 with ankylosing spondylitis or in good health (not recorded which).

This clonotype appeared a few times. The rearrangement uses TRBV29-1 and TRBJ2-7, with 9 nucleotides matching TRBD1. CDR3 size: 12 residues. The germline CDR1 and CDR2 sequences are SQVTM and ANQGSEA. With 6 bases clipped from V and 6 bases from J, the junction kept 6 bases outside the gene matches. CDR3 loop: CSVDRGVSEQYF. In nucleotides, the CDR3 is TGCAGCGTGGACAGGGGAGTTTCCGAGCAGTACTTC.

This clonotype was seen ten or more times. The chain uses TRBV7-9 and TRBJ1-5, with D uncertain. Germline lookup yields CDR1 SEHNR and CDR2 FQNEAQ (reference sequence). This CDR3 has 13 residues. V was shortened by 3 bases and J by 8 bases, with 11 bases between the two germline ends. The CDR3 region has the DNA TGTGCCAGCAGCTTCTCGGGCTTGGAGCCCCAGCATTTT. This codes for CASSFSGLEPQHF.

This clonotype came up many times. The genes are TRBV12-3 or TRBV12-4 and TRBJ2-7; 11 bases line up with TRBD2. V lost 5 bases, J lost 0 bases, and 3 bases stayed unmatched. The length of the CDR3 is 15 residues. The CDR3: CASSPTSGNSYEQYF. The CDR3 DNA sequence: TGTGCCAGCAGTCCGACTAGCGGGAACTCCTACGAGCAGTACTTC.

At least ten counts were recorded for this clonotype. J is TRBJ2-1 and V is TRBV7-9, with 8 bases identical to TRBD2. There are 16 residues in the CDR3. The germline gives CDR1 SEHNR, CDR2 FQNEAQ (reference sequence). Losses at the gene ends were 4 bases for V and 2 bases for J; bases not matched to a gene: 7. The CDR3 DNA reads TGTGCCAGCAGCTCTCCTCTAGCGGGTACCTACAATGAGCAGTTCTTC. Translation gives CASSSPLAGTYNEQFF.

This chain joins TRBV12-3 or TRBV12-4 and TRBJ2-1; the D is unclear. The CDR3 extends over 12 amino acids. Trimming shortened V by 1 base and J by 13 bases, and 11 bases separated the two germline ends. The CDR3 loop is CASSLVGRSQFF. The CDR3 bases are TGTGCCAGCAGTTTAGTCGGACGGTCACAGTTCTTC.

The sample holds a few counts of this clonotype. The chain has TRBV29-1 and TRBJ2-5; D gene ambiguous. Trimming removed 0 bases from V and 3 bases from J, with 11 bases in between. Germline-derived CDR1 and CDR2 are SQVTM and ANQGSEA. The CDR3 runs to 14 residues. The CDR3 sequence is CSVEEWSGEETQYF. In DNA, the CDR3 is TGCAGCGTTGAAGAGTGGTCAGGAGAAGAGACCCAGTACTTC.

This clonotype was detected ten times or more. The V call is TRBV7-9, the J call TRBJ2-1; 10 bases are a match to TRBD1. J was trimmed by 3 bases and V by 7 bases; bases with no gene match: 6. The CDR3 is 15 amino acids. Germline V gives CDR1 SEHNR, CDR2 FQNEAQ (reference sequence). The CDR3 here is CASTSTGGLYNEQFF. DNA of the CDR3: TGTGCCAGCACCTCGACAGGGGGCCTCTACAATGAGCAGTTCTTC. The full variable domain, in which reference TRBV7-9 and TRBJ2-1 provide the parts outside the CDR3, is DTGVSQNPRHKITKRGQNVTFRCDPISEHNRLYWYRQTLGQGPEFLTYFQNEAQLEKSRLLSDRFSAERPKGSFSTLEIQRTEQGDSAMYLCASTSTGGLYNEQFFGPGTRLTVL.

The rearrangement uses TRBV18 and TRBJ1-1, with 7 nucleotides matching TRBD1. This CDR3 is 14 amino acids long. CDR1 and CDR2 from the germline V gene are KGHSH and LQKENI. The ends lost 1 base at V and 3 bases at J; junction bases unmatched: 2. The CDR3, as DNA: TGTGCCAGCTCACCACGGGACAGTCACACTGAAGCTTTCTTT. It translates to CASSPRDSHTEAFF.

The V and J genes are TRBV2 and TRBJ2-2, with a weak D call TRBD2 (5 bases). The CDR3 has 15 amino acids. V was pared by 1 base and J by 4 bases, with 10 bases between. Germline V gene data show CDR1 as SNHLY and CDR2 as FYNNEI. CDR3 DNA sequence: TGTGCCAGCAGTGAAGGTAGCGTGGGCACCGGGGAGCTGTTTTTT. Translated, it gives CASSEGSVGTGELFF.

The table lists this clonotype with many counts. The V gene is TRBV6-2 or TRBV6-3, the J gene TRBJ2-7; the match to TRBD2 covers 8 bases. The CDR3 is made up of 13 amino acids. Trimming at V came to 6 bases and at J to 7 bases, leaving 8 bases not matched to a gene. In germline, CDR1 is MNHEY, CDR2 SVGEGT. The CDR3 DNA follows: TGTGCCAGCAGAGCTAGCGGGTTTGGGGAGCAGTACTTC. Its protein product is CASRASGFGEQYF.

This clonotype has a count of ten or more. The chain joins TRBV5-1 to TRBJ2-7, with D maybe TRBD1 (6 bases). The CDR3 extends over 15 amino acids. Trimming stripped 0 bases from V and 0 bases from J, with 10 bases between. Per germline, CDR1 SGHRS and CDR2 YFSETQ. CDR3 DNA sequence: TGCGCCAGCAGCTTGGGGACAGCGAGCTCCTACGAGCAGTACGTC. Translating it yields CASSLGTASSYEQYV.

This clonotype was seen repeatedly, ten times or more. V usage is TRBV5-5 and J usage is TRBJ2-5; D may correspond to TRBD1 or TRBD2 (6 bases each). The germline V gene encodes CDR1 SGHKS and CDR2 YYEKEE (reference sequence). CDR3 length equals 17 residues. The germline V and J ends were trimmed by 3 bases and 4 bases, with 22 bases remaining between them. Written as DNA, the CDR3 is TGTGCCAGCAGCTGGTCGTCGGGGACACTGGGGGGAGAGACCCAGTACTTC. It encodes CASSWSSGTLGGETQYF.

The table lists this clonotype with many counts. This sequence joins TRBV15 and TRBJ2-7, with D perhaps being TRBD1 or TRBD2 (5 bases each). The V and J ends lost 5 bases and 3 bases respectively, with 14 bases between them. Germline CDR1 and CDR2: LNHNV and YYDKDF (reference sequence). The length of the CDR3 is 14 residues. The CDR3, as DNA: TGTGCCACCAGCGCCCCCGGGACCCTCTACGAGCAGTACTTC. It yields the protein CATSAPGTLYEQYF.

V and J are TRBV4-2 and TRBJ2-7; D remains unclear. Per the germline V gene, CDR1 is LGHNA and CDR2 is YNFKEQ. The CDR3 totals 12 residues. Trimming pared 1 base from V and 6 bases from J, leaving 7 bases between. For the CDR3, the DNA is TGTGCCAGCAGCCAAGTTAAGAGCGAGCAGTACTTC. This translates into CASSQVKSEQYF.

This clonotype has a single count. This sequence joins TRBV7-7 and TRBJ2-5; tentative D call: TRBD2 (6 bases). Trimming took off 4 bases at V and 1 base at J, with 13 bases between the two ends. Germline CDR1 SSHAT, CDR2 FNYEAQ (reference sequence). There are 15 residues in the CDR3. CDR3 region: CASSSRDSGQETQYF. For the CDR3, the DNA is TGTGCCAGCAGCTCCCGGGACTCCGGCCAAGAGACCCAGTACTTC.

This clonotype was seen repeatedly, ten times or more. The chain is built from TRBV12-3 or TRBV12-4 and TRBJ2-1; no reliable D call. The germline V and J ends were trimmed by 1 base and 2 bases, with 6 bases remaining between them. The CDR3 runs 14 residues. This chain's CDR3 is CASSLGQTYNEQFF. The CDR3 DNA sequence: TGTGCCAGCAGTTTAGGTCAGACCTACAATGAGCAGTTCTTC.

This clonotype was seen many times. V usage is TRBV10-3 and J usage is TRBJ1-3; D is perhaps TRBD1 (5 bases). V lost 0 bases to trimming and J lost 4 bases, with 7 bases between them. This CDR3 has 14 amino acids. CDR1 and CDR2 from the germline V gene are ENHRY and SYGVKD. The CDR3 nucleotides are TGTGCCATCAGTGAGTCCACAGGAGGAAACACCATATATTTT. Encoded protein: CAISESTGGNTIYF.

This clonotype was picked up many times. V and J are TRBV27 and TRBJ2-7; 8 bases agree with TRBD2. Per germline, CDR1 MNHEY and CDR2 SMNVEV (reference sequence). J lost 5 bases, V lost 6 bases, and 6 bases had no gene match. This CDR3 has 13 residues. Here the CDR3 DNA reads TGTGCCAGCAGGCCGACTAGCGCTGACGAGCAGTACTTC. Encoded protein: CASRPTSADEQYF.

This clonotype was observed many times. This sequence joins TRBV6-1 and TRBJ2-5; D is uncertain. The V gene's germline CDR1 is MNHNS and CDR2 SASEGT. This CDR3 is 16 amino acids long. Trimming pared 2 bases from V and 5 bases from J, leaving 18 bases between. The CDR3 loop is CASSELRLADGETQYF. The CDR3 DNA reads as TGTGCCAGCAGTGAACTTCGCTTGGCCGACGGGGAGACCCAGTACTTC.